These 3 T cell receptor beta chains share one sample of origin, sequenced in a study of blood T cell repertoires in COVID-19. TCRdb's table, derived via immunoSEQ multiplex PCR, lists solely in-frame clones and lacks some. The repertoire has some 700,000 clones, about 87% of them found once; the top ten carry over 0.2%. The material sequenced was peripheral blood. These receptor sequences come from a woman between 18 and 29 years old with acute or convalescent COVID-19.

The rearrangement joins TRBV7-6 to TRBJ1-1, with D perhaps matching TRBD1 (6 bases). Germline V gene sequence: CDR1 SGHVS, CDR2 FNYEAQ. This CDR3 spans 15 amino acids. The ends were cut back, 5 bases at V and 4 bases at J, with 17 bases in the middle. CDR3 DNA sequence: TGTGCCAGCAGCATAGTGGGGGGGCAGAGCACTGAAGCTTTCTTT. It translates to CASSIVGGQSTEAFF.

The genes are TRBV12-5 and TRBJ1-2, with TRBD1 identical over 7 bases. This CDR3 spans 15 amino acids. Germline values: CDR1 LGHNT, CDR2 FRNRAP. J lost 6 bases, V lost 5 bases, and 12 bases had no gene match. The CDR3 here is CASGARTGAFDGYTF. Here the CDR3 DNA reads TGTGCTAGTGGTGCCCGTACAGGGGCCTTCGATGGCTACACCTTC.

This clone has just one count. The chain joins TRBV30 to TRBJ1-3; a weak D match, TRBD1 (6 bases). The germline V gene has CDR1 GTSNPN and CDR2 SVGIG (reference sequence). This CDR3 region has 13 residues. V lost 8 bases to trimming and J lost 2 bases, with 13 bases between them. The CDR3 spells CAQSRQAGNTIYF. CDR3 bases: TGTGCCCAGTCCCGACAGGCTGGAAACACCATATATTTT.